A selection of T cell receptor beta chains follows, all from one sample in a study of radiotherapy plus CTLA-4 blockade in lung cancer. Sequencing used immunoSEQ multiplex PCR; TCRdb keeps in-frame clones, though not all of them. The sample includes over 40,000 clones, 75% to 90% of them seen just once. The specimen was peripheral blood, collected from a patient treated with radiotherapy plus ipilimumab. Source of these receptors: a human donor with non-small cell lung cancer who had stable disease on radiotherapy plus ipilimumab. Both conserved end residues are part of each CDR3. Fields, in order: CDR3 protein, CDR3 DNA, D gene, J gene, clone size, V gene. The D gene is left open where the match is weak. Clone size is shown for a subset of rows, as once, few, many or a class of expanded clone.

CASSLAGAGVHGEQYF,TGTGCCAGCAGCTTAGCAGGAGCGGGAGTCCATGGAGAGCAGTACTTC,TRBD2,TRBJ2-7,-,TRBV7-2
CASSVDSGNEQFF,TGTGCCAGCAGTGTAGATAGTGGCAATGAGCAGTTCTTC,-,TRBJ2-1,-,TRBV27
CASSLGQGAYEQYF,TGTGCCAGCAGCCTCGGACAGGGGGCCTACGAGCAGTACTTC,TRBD1,TRBJ2-7,-,TRBV27
CASSRTLLYEQYF,TGTGCCAGCAGTCGGACTCTCCTCTACGAGCAGTACTTC,-,TRBJ2-7,few,TRBV2
CATSRGPGLAGWGRDTQYF,TGTGCCACCAGCAGAGGGCCAGGACTAGCGGGATGGGGCCGAGATACGCAGTATTTT,TRBD2,TRBJ2-3,-,TRBV15
CASGSDTFWGEKLFF,TGTGCCAGCGGATCGGACACGTTCTGGGGTGAAAAACTGTTTTTT,-,TRBJ1-4,few,TRBV28
CASSLLRGQETQYF,TGCGCCAGCAGCTTGTTGCGGGGGCAAGAGACCCAGTACTTC,TRBD2,TRBJ2-5,once,TRBV5-1
CASSSGRARYNEQFF,TGTGCCAGTAGTAGCGGGAGGGCCAGGTACAATGAGCAGTTCTTC,TRBD2,TRBJ2-1,few,TRBV19
CASSFGTRSYEQYF,TGCGCCAGCAGCTTTGGGACTAGAAGCTACGAGCAGTACTTC,TRBD2,TRBJ2-7,-,TRBV5-1
CASYQTGGDTEAFF,TGCGCCAGCTACCAAACCGGCGGCGACACTGAAGCTTTCTTT,-,TRBJ1-1,-,TRBV5-1
CASSFYPRGVTGELFF,TGTGCCAGCAGCTTCTACCCCAGGGGAGTCACCGGGGAGCTGTTTTTT,-,TRBJ2-2,-,TRBV11-3
CASSVVTSGRLSEQYF,TGTGCCAGCAGTGTAGTGACTAGCGGGAGGTTATCCGAGCAGTACTTC,TRBD2,TRBJ2-7,-,TRBV28
CASSPEARVLYF,TGTGCCAGCAGCCCGGAGGCCCGAGTCTTATATTTT,-,TRBJ1-3,-,TRBV6-6
CATDSSGANVLTF,TGTGCCACCGACAGCTCTGGGGCCAACGTCCTGACTTTC,-,TRBJ2-6,-,TRBV19
CASRSTGTSGINEQFF,TGTGCCAGCAGATCTACCGGGACTAGCGGGATCAATGAGCAGTTCTTC,TRBD2,TRBJ2-1,-,TRBV28
CSAPGLAEQYF,TGCAGTGCTCCGGGACTAGCAGAGCAGTACTTC,TRBD2,TRBJ2-7,-,TRBV20-1
CASSLQFSGANVLTF,TGCGCCAGCAGCCTCCAATTTTCTGGGGCCAACGTCCTGACTTTC,-,TRBJ2-6,-,TRBV4-3
CASSKGGLAGEQYF,TGTGCCAGCAGCAAGGGGGGACTAGCGGGCGAGCAGTACTTC,TRBD2,TRBJ2-7,-,TRBV7-9
CASSLWRARLYGYTF,TGTGCCAGCAGTTTATGGAGGGCCCGCCTCTATGGCTACACCTTC,-,TRBJ1-2,-,TRBV28
CASSSPSGRGQETQYF,TGCGCCAGCAGCTCCCCTAGCGGGAGGGGTCAAGAGACCCAGTACTTC,TRBD2,TRBJ2-5,-,TRBV5-1
CASSLLDRVINEQYF,TGCGCCAGCAGCTTGCTCGACAGAGTTATCAACGAGCAGTACTTC,-,TRBJ2-7,medium-sized,TRBV5-1
CASGQGGARTDTQYF,TGTGCCAGCGGACAAGGGGGGGCGCGTACAGATACGCAGTATTTT,-,TRBJ2-3,few,TRBV5-6
CATSRGGSTNEQYF,TGTGCCACCAGCAGAGGCGGGAGTACTAACGAGCAGTACTTC,TRBD2,TRBJ2-7,once,TRBV15
CASSPRLGLAGGREQFF,TGTGCCAGCTCACCAAGGTTGGGACTAGCGGGAGGCCGGGAGCAGTTCTTC,TRBD2,TRBJ2-1,-,TRBV18